This T cell receptor (beta chain) was sequenced in a study of radiotherapy plus CTLA-4 blockade in lung cancer. Overall study: Objective responses were observed in 15% to 20% of patients, and disease control was achieved by over 30%. Points from the study as a whole: Expansion of tumor-derived TCR clones was observed in blood after radiotherapy plus ipilimumab. With interferon-beta, early dynamics of blood T cell clones were reported to best predict response.

The CDR3 runs to 13 residues. V gave up 1 base and J gave up 8 bases, with 11 bases separating them. Germline V gene data show CDR1 as LGHNA and CDR2 as YSLEER. In this sample, this clone turned up a few times. The antigen remains unidentified. Treatment of patients with chemo-refractory metastatic non-small-cell lung cancer consisted of focal radiation plus CTLA-4 blockade with ipilimumab. Sequenced by immunoSEQ multiplex PCR; TCRdb stores in-frame clones only, minus some. This table has about 68,000 clones, about 80% appearing once. The V and J genes are TRBV4-3 and TRBJ1-1, with a weak D call TRBD1 (5 bases). The receptor comes from a human donor with non-small cell lung cancer who had a complete response to radiotherapy plus ipilimumab. The starting material was peripheral blood, obtained from a patient treated with radiotherapy plus ipilimumab. The CDR3 sequence is CASSQGRGREAFF. The CDR3 region has the DNA TGCGCCAGCAGCCAAGGTAGGGGCAGGGAAGCTTTCTTT.